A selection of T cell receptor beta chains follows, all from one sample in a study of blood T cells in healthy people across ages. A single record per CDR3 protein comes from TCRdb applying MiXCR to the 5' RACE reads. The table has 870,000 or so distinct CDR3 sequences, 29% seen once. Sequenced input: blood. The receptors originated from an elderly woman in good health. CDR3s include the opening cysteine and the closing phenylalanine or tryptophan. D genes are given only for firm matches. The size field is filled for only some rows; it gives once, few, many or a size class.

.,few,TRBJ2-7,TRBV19,CASSMKGSDYEQYF,TGTGCCAGTAGTATGAAGGGCTCGGACTACGAGCAGTACTTC
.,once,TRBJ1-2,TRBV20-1,CSVGIDGYTF,TGCAGTGTGGGGATCGATGGCTACACCTTC
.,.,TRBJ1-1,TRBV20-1,CSARDQGIVNTEAFF,TGCAGTGCTAGAGACCAGGGGATAGTGAACACTGAAGCTTTCTTT
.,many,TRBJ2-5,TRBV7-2,CASSPDVETQYF,TGTGCCAGCAGCCCCGACGTAGAGACCCAGTACTTC
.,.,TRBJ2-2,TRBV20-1,CSAREGQNTGELFF,TGCAGTGCTAGAGAGGGACAGAACACCGGGGAGCTGTTTTTT
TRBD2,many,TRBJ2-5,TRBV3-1,CASMISGGGETQYF,TGTGCCAGCATGATTAGCGGGGGTGGAGAGACCCAGTACTTC
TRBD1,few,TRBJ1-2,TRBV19,CASSDTGGNYGYTF,TGTGCCAGTAGTGACACAGGGGGAAACTATGGCTACACCTTC
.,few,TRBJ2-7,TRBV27,CASGYPYEQYF,TGTGCCAGCGGATACCCCTACGAGCAGTACTTC
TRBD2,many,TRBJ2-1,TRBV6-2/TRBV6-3,CASSRGLAGGVYNEQFF,TGTGCCAGCAGCCGGGGACTAGCGGGGGGCGTCTACAATGAGCAGTTCTTC
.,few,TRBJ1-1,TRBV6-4,CASGSLSQHTEAFF,TGTGCCAGCGGAAGTTTGTCGCAGCACACTGAAGCTTTCTTT
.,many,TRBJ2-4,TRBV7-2,CASSPRGLAKNIQYF,TGTGCCAGCAGCCCGCGGGGACTAGCCAAAAACATTCAGTACTTC
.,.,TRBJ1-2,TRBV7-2,CASSRDTYGHTF,TGTGCCAGCAGTCGAGACACCTATGGCCACACCTTC
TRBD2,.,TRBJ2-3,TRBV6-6,CASSTSGGVIGADTQYF,TGTGCCAGCAGTACTAGCGGGGGGGTAATAGGCGCAGATACGCAGTATTTT
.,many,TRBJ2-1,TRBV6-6,CASTLERGEQFF,TGTGCCAGCACCCTGGAGAGAGGTGAGCAGTTCTTC
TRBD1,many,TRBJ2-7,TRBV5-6,CASSLAGQGGSYEQYF,TGTGCCAGCAGCTTGGCAGGACAGGGGGGCTCCTACGAGCAGTACTTC
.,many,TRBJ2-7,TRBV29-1,CSVSGLAYEQYF,TGCAGCGTTTCAGGATTAGCCTACGAGCAGTACTTC
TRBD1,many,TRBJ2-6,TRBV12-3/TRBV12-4,CASSPGTGGGRGANVLTF,TGTGCCAGCAGTCCTGGGACAGGGGGCGGTCGTGGGGCCAACGTCCTGACTTTC
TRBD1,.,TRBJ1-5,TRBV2,CASGRDRGNQPQHF,TGTGCCAGCGGGAGGGACAGGGGCAATCAGCCCCAGCATTTT
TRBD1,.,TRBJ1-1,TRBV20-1,CSASRDRNTEAFF,TGCAGTGCTAGCCGGGACAGGAACACTGAAGCTTTCTTT
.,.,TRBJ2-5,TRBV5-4,CATRTDFFQETQYF,TGTGCCACCCGGACAGACTTTTTCCAAGAGACCCAGTACTTC
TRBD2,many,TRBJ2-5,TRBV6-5,CASSYSRSGGQETQYF,TGTGCCAGCAGTTACTCGCGCAGCGGGGGGCAAGAGACCCAGTACTTC
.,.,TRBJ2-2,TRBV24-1,CATSDHTSSGELFF,TGTGCCACCAGTGACCACACTAGTTCCGGGGAGCTGTTTTTT
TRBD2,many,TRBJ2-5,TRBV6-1,CASSEVWGTSGGKTQYF,TGTGCCAGCAGTGAAGTGTGGGGGACTAGCGGGGGAAAGACCCAGTACTTC
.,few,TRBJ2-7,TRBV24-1,CATSDLRRISYEQYF,TGTGCCACCAGTGATTTGAGGCGGATCTCCTACGAGCAGTACTTC